The following is a T cell receptor beta chain sequence with its context. Antigen: not known. The data originate from a study of T cells after yellow fever vaccination. Study results and limitations: After the booster, 96% of CD4 and 88% of CD8 primary-response clones were re-detected.

As TCR cDNA was made by 5'RACE template switching, a universal primer site and UMIs were added. TCRdb redid the calling of the 5' RACE reads with MiXCR, one entry per CDR3 protein. The sample carries about 350,000 distinct CDR3 sequences, about 4% recorded once. This material consisted of PBMCs, taken 5 days after the yellow fever booster vaccination. This TCR was sampled from a man younger than 35 who received the YFV17D yellow fever vaccine.

The CDR3 nucleotides are TGCGCCAGCAGCCAAGGCATGACGGAACGCTATGGCTACACCTTC. It translates to CASSQGMTERYGYTF. The V call is TRBV4-3, the J call TRBJ1-2, with D unresolved. CDR1 and CDR2 (germline): LGHNA, YSLEER. The CDR3 is made up of 15 amino acids. V lost 1 base and J 4 bases, leaving 13 bases between the germline ends.